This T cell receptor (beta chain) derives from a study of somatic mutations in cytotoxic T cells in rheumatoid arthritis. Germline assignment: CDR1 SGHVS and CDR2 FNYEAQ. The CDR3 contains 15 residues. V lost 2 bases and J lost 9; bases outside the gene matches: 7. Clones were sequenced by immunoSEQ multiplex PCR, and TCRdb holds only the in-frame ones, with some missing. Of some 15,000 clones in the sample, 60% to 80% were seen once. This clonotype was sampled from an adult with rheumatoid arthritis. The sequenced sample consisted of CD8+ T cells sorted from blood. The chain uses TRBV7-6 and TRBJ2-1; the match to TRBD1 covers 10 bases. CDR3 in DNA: TGTGCCAGCAGCTTACTGACAGGGGGCTGGGGTGAGCAGTTCTTC. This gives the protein CASSLLTGGWGEQFF.